The 7 T cell receptor beta chains listed next were all sequenced from one sample in a study of identical twins. In TCRdb, the 5' RACE reads were re-called with MiXCR into one record per CDR3 protein. The data show more than 1.5 million distinct CDR3 sequences, about 32% seen once. Sequenced material: cord blood. All receptors come from a newborn girl in good health.

Only a few counts were recorded for this clonotype. This chain uses TRBV10-3 with TRBJ1-5; D gene unclear. The CDR3 has 11 amino acids. Germline CDR1 ENHRY, CDR2 SYGVKD. The V and J ends lost 2 bases and 7 bases respectively, with 3 bases between them. This CDR3 reads CAISEEQPQHF. In DNA form, the CDR3 reads TGTGCCATCAGTGAGGAACAGCCCCAGCATTTT.

The rearrangement links TRBV19 to TRBJ2-5; possibly TRBD2 for D (6 bases). The germline gives CDR1 LNHDA, CDR2 SQIVND (reference sequence). The CDR3 has 13 amino acids. V lost 3 bases and J lost 4, with 9 bases in between. The CDR3 protein is CASSMGLGETQYF. The CDR3 DNA reads as TGTGCCAGTAGTATGGGACTGGGAGAGACCCAGTACTTC.

The chain combines TRBV19 with TRBJ2-1; the D gene is possibly TRBD2 (6 bases). V lost 0 bases to trimming and J lost 9 bases, with 18 bases between them. This CDR3 is 16 amino acids long. CDR1 is LNHDA, CDR2 SQIVND, per germline (reference sequence). CDR3 loop: CASSIDRGCSYGEQFF. DNA for the CDR3: TGTGCCAGTAGTATAGATCGGGGGTGCAGTTATGGTGAGCAGTTCTTC.

This clonotype was observed many times. This chain links TRBV5-1 with TRBJ2-7; D is unclear. The CDR3 spans 13 residues. V lost 1 base and J 5 bases, leaving 10 bases between the germline ends. CDR1 and CDR2 (germline): SGHRS, YFSETQ. CDR3 bases: TGCGCCAGCAGCTTGCTGGCGAGTGACGAGCAGTACTTC. This gives the protein CASSLLASDEQYF.

The rearrangement uses TRBV11-2 and TRBJ1-2; 7 bases map to TRBD1. The CDR3 consists of 15 residues. J gave up 3 bases and V 5 bases, and 9 bases lay outside the gene matches. Germline V gives CDR1 SGHAT, CDR2 FQNNGV. The CDR3 DNA reads TGTGCCAGCAGCCCCTTGACAGGGAGGTACTATGGCTACACCTTC. It codes for CASSPLTGRYYGYTF.

This chain connects TRBV19 to TRBJ2-7; D is perhaps TRBD2 (5 bases). Deletions cut 6 bases from V and 1 base from J, with 16 bases between. Per germline, CDR1 LNHDA and CDR2 SQIVND (reference sequence). CDR3 length: 15 amino acids. The CDR3 sequence is CASRSGGGGSYEQYF. CDR3 sequence (DNA): TGTGCCAGTAGATCGGGCGGAGGAGGATCCTACGAGCAGTACTTC.

This clonotype was seen more than once but under ten times. This sequence joins TRBV12-3 or TRBV12-4 and TRBJ2-3; TRBD2 matches 7 bases. The J segment lost 6 bases and the V segment lost 5 bases, leaving 11 bases of the junction unmatched. CDR3 length equals 15 residues. CDR3 loop: CASSTTSTPGDTQYF. Here the CDR3 DNA reads TGTGCCAGCAGTACGACTAGCACCCCTGGGGATACGCAGTATTTT.